This T cell receptor beta chain was profiled in a study of T cell repertoires in cytomegalovirus infection. Study at large: As its CMV epitopes, the study selected recently identified HLA-C-restricted and well-studied HLA-B-restricted targets. Matching HLA type, along with CMV infection, was indicated by public TCR beta signatures. Whole-study results and caveats: Dominant in the ex vivo response were TCR beta clonotypes restricted by HLA-C and specific for CMV. Public TCR beta family frequency separated CMV-and-HLA carriers, including in an independent cohort.

V dropped 5 bases and J dropped 7; count of bases not matched to a gene: 8. Germline loops: CDR1 SGHRS, CDR2 YFSETQ. The CDR3 is 15 residues long. TCRdb used MiXCR to reprocess the reads, holding one entry per CDR3 protein. The sample yields approximately 340,000 distinct CDR3 sequences, roughly 28% seen once. About this clonotype: Its antigen remains unknown.

This specimen was cultured PBMCs, taken from culture after CMV antigen stimulation. This sequence joins TRBV5-1 and TRBJ2-1; 11 bases are shared with TRBD2. This clonotype originated in a human donor in good health (CMV status not recorded). Some clones in this sample may be carry-over from other donors' samples. The CDR3, as DNA: TGCGCCAGCAGTTCCCGACTAGCGGGATTGAATGAGCAGTTCTTC. Residues: CASSSRLAGLNEQFF.